Sequencing of this T cell receptor (beta chain) was carried out in a study of blood T cells in healthy people across ages (dated by TCRdb to the mid-2010s). Describing the broader study: Template switching captured roughly one uniquely barcoded TCR beta cDNA molecule per two T cells in model experiments. To avoid experimental bias, donors of different ages were randomly spread across the sequencing lanes. To track age-related changes in TCR beta repertoire diversity, the study relied on deep sequencing normalized with unique cDNA molecular identifiers. Two additional independent replicas of 1 million unique cDNA reads from the same blood draw were analyzed for two donors (one aged 18 to 29 and one aged 80 or older). Four age groups were formed from the donors: young (average about 15 years), middle-aged (around 39), aged (about 68) and long-lived (around 82). General findings and caveats noted by the study authors: Observed TCR beta diversity per million T cells fell roughly linearly with age, and a significant reduction was already apparent by age about 38. Estimates of total diversity based on one million sequenced T cells were regarded as lower bounds and as underestimates. The CMV infection status of donors was not known, potentially confounding age-related changes in expanded clonotypes. Conclusive comparison of naive and antigen-experienced compartments was prevented by the profiling of bulk unsorted PBMCs. Compared with the aged group, the long-lived group had more naive CD4+ T cells, fewer expanded clones and increased TCR diversity, a pattern suggesting age selection. There was a strong correlation between observed TCR beta diversity and the percentage of naive T cells measured by flow cytometry.

V trim: 5 bases; J trim: 7 bases; unmatched bases: 11. CDR1 and CDR2 are drawn from the germline V gene: SGHRS, YFSETQ. Spanning cysteine to phenylalanine, the CDR3 consists of 16 amino acids. Only the CDR3 DNA is retained, 48 bases long and in frame from the first base. Library creation used 5' RACE. Sequencing relied on an Illumina HiSeq 2500. A second PCR of roughly 7 to 12 cycles was run with a J-beta primer mix and a sample-barcoded 5' primer. Each TCR beta cDNA molecule received a unique molecular identifier from a template-switch 5' adaptor carrying 12 random nucleotides. Each sample yielded at least 3 million CDR3-containing paired-end reads. First-strand cDNA was synthesized from all RNA with the Mint cDNA synthesis kit, primed by a TRBC-specific oligonucleotide. All cDNA was treated with uracil-DNA glycosylase and then went through a first 18-cycle PCR with the universal primers M1SS and BC2_uni_R. Regarding the original processing steps: Each sample was normalized by randomly selecting 1 million high-quality reads, each carrying a distinct molecular identifier. Instead of being binned into consensus sequences, reads with shared molecular identifiers were discarded. MiTCR, set to a Q25 quality threshold and the strictest error-elimination algorithm, was used for CDR3 identification, clonotype clustering and error correction. A nonparametric unseen species model with Euler transformation was used to estimate a lower bound on total TCR beta diversity. TCRdb trimmed the raw reads at Q25, called clones with MiXCR and kept productive beta chains. Rows merge per CDR3 protein into single entries with the most common DNA and genes. Clone size and V and J calls follow TCRdb, not the original study. Within this sample are over a million distinct CDR3 sequences, with over 35% of them counted one time only. The top ten hold 15% to 20% of the sample.

Donors were 30 to 45 systemically healthy Caucasian individuals from Russia aged roughly 6 to 100 years. Each donor gave 8 to 10 milliliters of peripheral blood, drawn into EDTA-treated Vacutainer tubes. PBMCs were isolated by Ficoll-Paque density-gradient centrifugation, with at least 7 million obtained per sample. Total RNA, at least 5 micrograms per sample, was extracted from PBMCs with Trizol reagent. For every donor, flow cytometry on a PBMC aliquot measured the percentage of naive CD45RAhigh/CD27high T cells. About this clonotype: No cognate antigen has been identified for it. Base qualities are missing; no much larger clone stands one base away.

The sequenced sample was blood. This sequence originates from a woman aged 55-75 years in good health. Here the chain combines TRBV5-1 and TRBJ2-1, with TRBD2 identical over 11 junction bases. The nucleotide sequence is TGCGCCAGCAGTCCTGTAACTAGCGGGAGTAGTAATGAGCAGTTCTTC. The translation is CASSPVTSGSSNEQFF.